This TCR beta chain was sequenced during a study of long-term antiretroviral therapy in people with HIV. Findings and limits, study-wide: Clonotypes expanded prior to ART showed repertoire dominance at all sampled time points. Diversity went up after ART and still fell short of transplant donor controls.

Investigators performed immunoSEQ version v3.0 at survey level. The study targeted 40,000-50,000 T-cell genomes per sample in sequencing. Repertoires were generated with immunoSEQ multiplex PCR, while TCRdb's copy carries only in-frame clones and drops some. The sample records under 30,000 clones, around 79% being singletons. The CDR3 has 13 residues. V was trimmed by 4 bases and J by 6 bases, leaving 11 bases between them. Points on this clone: Its specificity is not known.

The gene calls are TRBV5-3 and TRBJ1-5; possible D gene TRBD1, 5 bases. TRBV5-3 is recorded as an ORF, its role being uncertain. Material: unsorted PBMCs, obtained 1.1 years before starting antiretroviral therapy. The TCR comes from a woman in her 30s with HIV. The chain's CDR3 is CARSRAGIQPQHF. The DNA of the CDR3 is TGTGCCAGAAGCAGGGCAGGGATTCAGCCCCAGCATTTT.